These 5 T cell receptor beta chains came from one sample sequenced in a study of T cell responses to AZD1222 COVID-19 vaccine. Clones were read by immunoSEQ multiplex PCR, and TCRdb kept only the in-frame ones, dropping some. Counted here are 100,000 to 150,000 clones, around 91% occurring once; the ten biggest clones make up 4.4%. Specimen: peripheral blood, collected on day 0 of MenACWY control vaccination. The receptor source for this set is an adult in good health.

The J gene is TRBJ2-1, the V gene TRBV6-2 or TRBV6-3; D is ambiguous. The germline V and J ends were trimmed by 5 bases and 5 bases, with 7 bases remaining between them. From germline, CDR1 is MNHEY and CDR2 SVGEGT. CDR3 size: 12 residues. The DNA of the CDR3 is TGTGCCAGCAGTCGGAATAACAATGAGCAGTTCTTC. Its translation: CASSRNNNEQFF.

The chain is built from TRBV27 and TRBJ1-1; 7 bases are a match to TRBD1. The CDR3 is 14 amino acids. The germline V gene has CDR1 MNHEY and CDR2 SMNVEV (reference sequence). Trimming removed 4 bases from V and 5 bases from J; junction bases left unmatched: 7. Here the CDR3 reads CASSYHRGGTEAFF. As DNA, the CDR3 is TGTGCCAGCAGTTACCACAGGGGCGGGACTGAAGCTTTCTTT.

The chain combines TRBV6-6 with TRBJ1-1, with D tentatively TRBD1 (6 bases). V was shortened by 5 bases and J by 11 bases, with 15 bases between the two germline ends. CDR1 and CDR2 (germline): MNHNY, SVGAGI (reference sequence). The CDR3 loop spans 12 amino acids. CDR3 nucleotides: TGTGCCAGCAGTACCCGGGAGGGGGTGGCTTTCTTT. Amino acids: CASSTREGVAFF.

The chain joins TRBV28 to TRBJ1-4; D gene ambiguous. In germline, CDR1 is MDHEN, CDR2 SYDVKM. Trimming took off 2 bases at V and 13 bases at J, with 11 bases between the two ends. CDR3 length equals 12 residues. The CDR3 DNA sequence: TGTGCCAGCAGTTTACAGGACTCCACACTGTTTTTT. Protein sequence: CASSLQDSTLFF.

The rearrangement links TRBV11-3 to TRBJ2-2; unclear D gene. The germline V and J ends were trimmed by 5 bases and 12 bases, with 16 bases remaining between them. Per the germline V gene, CDR1 is SGHNT and CDR2 is YENEEA. This CDR3 has 13 amino acids. The CDR3 DNA follows: TGTGCCAGCAGCCTACACCGACGTGGCCAGCTGTTTTTT. Translated: CASSLHRRGQLFF.